This T cell receptor beta chain originates from a study of beta chain features in type 1 diabetes. Study information: Age, gender and cell yields were similar between patients and healthy donors. Study-level results: Sequencing used cDNA, and cells with high TCR expression could therefore be over-represented. Shorter TCRB CDR3s, moderately but significantly so, were found in Type 1 diabetes patients in all four CD4+ subsets. Individuals with type 1 diabetes displayed fewer insertions and more deletions at VDJ junctions.

The investigators reverse transcribed all of the isolated RNA, so they sequenced expressed TCRB transcripts. Profiled with immunoSEQ multiplex PCR; TCRdb holds only in-frame clones, not every one. The table includes over 40,000 clones, 66% detected once. Regarding this clone: No antigen is known for it.

The CDR3 covers 16 residues. The V and J ends lost 4 bases and 1 base, in that order; junction bases with no gene match: 4. CDR1 SNHLY and CDR2 FYNNEI come from the germline V gene. The material sequenced was Tregs from blood. The gene calls are TRBV2 and TRBJ1-5, with 10 bases fitting TRBD1. The sequence derives from a woman under 30 with type 1 diabetes. The CDR3 nucleotides read TGTGCCAGCAGTGTGACAGGGGGCGGAAGCAATCAGCCCCAGCATTTT. This translates into CASSVTGGGSNQPQHF.